The 25 T cell receptor beta chains given below trace back to one sample, sequenced in a study of cytomegalovirus exposure and HLA in healthy donors. With 60 Vbeta and 13 Jbeta primers, the PCR was carried out. Sequenced by immunoSEQ multiplex PCR; TCRdb stores in-frame clones only, minus some. Listed are approximately 38,000 clones; 5.9% falls within the top ten. Sequencing was carried out using PBMCs. Receptors originate from a human donor in good health.

The chain employs TRBV9 and TRBJ1-2; D uncertain. The CDR3 runs to 13 residues. Trimming removed 0 bases at V and 2 bases at J, with 5 bases between. The germline gives CDR1 SGDLS, CDR2 YYNGEE. CDR3 coding DNA: TGTGCCAGCAGCGTAGGAGGGAACTATGGCTACACCTTC. This codes for CASSVGGNYGYTF.

This chain connects TRBV7-2 to TRBJ1-1; no clear D gene. The V end lost 5 bases, the J end lost 1 base, and 8 bases lay between the germline ends. Germline CDR1 SGHTA, CDR2 FQGNSA. This CDR3 is 13 amino acids long. CDR3 nucleotide sequence: TGTGCCAGCAGCCTAACAGAGAACACTGAAGCTTTCTTT. It encodes CASSLTENTEAFF.

The chain combines TRBV5-4 with TRBJ1-6; the match to TRBD1 covers 9 bases. V was pared by 4 bases and J by 8 bases, with 7 bases of the junction left unmatched. The CDR3 consists of 15 residues. Germline V gene lookup returns CDR1 SGHNT and CDR2 YYREEE (reference sequence). The CDR3 protein is CASSPGTGNDSPLHF. For the CDR3, the DNA is TGTGCCAGCAGCCCAGGGACAGGGAATGATTCACCCCTCCACTTT.

The chain couples TRBV2 to TRBJ2-7; no definite D call. The germline CDR1 and CDR2 sequences are SNHLY and FYNNEI. The CDR3 has 12 amino acids. V lost 4 bases to trimming and J lost 3 bases, with 7 bases between them. CDR3 amino acids: CASSGLLYEQYF. The CDR3 DNA is TGTGCCAGCAGTGGACTCCTCTACGAGCAGTACTTC.

The chain is built from TRBV14 and TRBJ2-3; possibly TRBD1 for D (5 bases). There are 15 residues in the CDR3. The germline V gene encodes CDR1 SGHDN and CDR2 FVKESK. Trimming stripped 2 bases from V and 3 bases from J, with 12 bases between. The CDR3 coding sequence is TGTGCCAGCAGCCAACAGCAGGGTCGGACAGATACGCAGTATTTT. This sequence encodes CASSQQQGRTDTQYF.

The chain couples TRBV18 to TRBJ2-1, with D hard to call. Germline V gene lookup returns CDR1 KGHSH and CDR2 LQKENI. V lost 4 bases, J lost 5 bases, and 9 bases lay in between. The CDR3 runs to 13 residues. CDR3 sequence reads: CASSLTQDNEQFF. The CDR3 coding sequence is TGTGCCAGCTCACTAACACAAGACAATGAGCAGTTCTTC.

The CDR3 here is CASSFSGGLTDTQYF. Written as DNA, the CDR3 is TGCGCCAGCAGCTTTAGCGGGGGGCTCACAGATACGCAGTATTTT. The chain recombines TRBV5-1 with TRBJ2-3; 10 bases map to TRBD2. Germline V CDR1 and CDR2: SGHRS, YFSETQ. After removal of 2 bases from V and 2 bases from J, the junction contained 2 bases not matched to a gene. The CDR3 is 15 amino acids.

The chain carries TRBV19 and TRBJ2-7, with 9 bases that match TRBD1. Germline CDR1 and CDR2: LNHDA and SQIVND (reference sequence). J lost 5 bases, V lost 8 bases, and 13 bases had no gene match. The CDR3 is made up of 15 amino acids. CDR3 sequence (DNA): TGTGCCAGTGCAGGGGCGGGACAGGGATTTGACGAGCAGTACTTC. Translated, it gives CASAGAGQGFDEQYF.

CDR3 region: CATSRGQVENQPQHF. CDR3 nucleotides: TGTGCCACCAGCAGAGGACAGGTTGAGAATCAGCCCCAGCATTTT. This chain joins TRBV15 and TRBJ1-5, with D possibly being TRBD1 (6 bases). The germline gives CDR1 LNHNV, CDR2 YYDKDF (reference sequence). The CDR3 extends over 15 amino acids. Trimming left V 1 base short and J 4 bases short, with 11 bases between.

The V call is TRBV4-1, the J call TRBJ2-7, with D uncertain. Germline assignment: CDR1 MGHRA and CDR2 YSYEKL. The CDR3 has 13 amino acids. V lost 0 bases and J 2 bases, leaving 5 bases between the germline ends. The CDR3 spells CASSQDRTYEQYF. CDR3 nucleotide sequence: TGCGCCAGCAGCCAAGATAGAACCTACGAGCAGTACTTC.

The chain employs TRBV6-1 and TRBJ2-1; TRBD2 is a possible D gene (5 bases). The V end lost 2 bases, the J end lost 8 bases, and 7 bases lay between the germline ends. Germline CDR1 MNHNS, CDR2 SASEGT. The CDR3 covers 12 residues. The CDR3 reads CASSELGDEQFF. CDR3 DNA sequence: TGTGCCAGCAGTGAACTGGGAGATGAGCAGTTCTTC.

V is TRBV30 and J is TRBJ2-7; 8 bases agree with TRBD1. From germline, CDR1 is GTSNPN and CDR2 SVGIG (reference sequence). There are 11 residues in the CDR3. Trimming at V came to 2 bases and at J to 9 bases, leaving 3 bases not matched to a gene. In DNA, the CDR3 is TGTGCCTGGAGTAGGACAGGGATGCAGTACTTC. Its protein is CAWSRTGMQYF.

This chain connects TRBV7-2 to TRBJ1-1; D possibly corresponds to TRBD1 (6 bases). Deletions cut 0 bases from V and 0 bases from J, with 8 bases between. Germline loops: CDR1 SGHTA, CDR2 FQGNSA. The CDR3 has 15 residues. CDR3 nucleotide sequence: TGTGCCAGCAGCTTAGCATACAGGGTGAACACTGAAGCTTTCTTT. This gives the protein CASSLAYRVNTEAFF. The variable domain in full, completed from reference TRBV7-2 and TRBJ1-1, reads GAGVSQSPSNKVTEKGKDVELRCDPISGHTALYWYRQSLGQGLEFLIYFQGNSAPDKSGLPSDRFSAERTGGSVSTLTIQRTQQEDSAVYLCASSLAYRVNTEAFFGQGTRLTVV.

The CDR3 loop reads CASSEAEAYGYTF. CDR3 nucleotide sequence: TGTGCCAGCAGTGAAGCGGAGGCCTATGGCTACACCTTC. The rearrangement links TRBV6-1 to TRBJ1-2; no definite D call. V lost 0 bases to trimming and J lost 4 bases, with 6 bases between them. This CDR3 contains 13 residues. Germline V gene lookup returns CDR1 MNHNS and CDR2 SASEGT.

The chain carries TRBV7-2 and TRBJ1-1, with no clear D. The germline V gene encodes CDR1 SGHTA and CDR2 FQGNSA. This CDR3 contains 14 residues. The V end lost 3 bases, the J end lost 1 base, and 9 bases lay between the germline ends. Here the CDR3 DNA reads TGTGCCAGCAGCTTGGCAGTATGGAACACTGAAGCTTTCTTT. Its translation: CASSLAVWNTEAFF.

The chain uses TRBV19 and TRBJ2-3, with D perhaps TRBD1 (7 bases). CDR1 and CDR2 from the germline V gene are LNHDA and SQIVND (reference sequence). V was trimmed by 9 bases and J by 5 bases, leaving 12 bases between them. This CDR3 region has 12 residues. The CDR3 loop is CASGGQIDTQYF. The DNA of the CDR3 is TGTGCCAGCGGGGGACAGATAGATACGCAGTATTTT. The full variable domain, with the rest looked up from reference TRBV19 and TRBJ2-3, is DGGITQSPKYLFRKEGQNVTLSCEQNLNHDAMYWYRQDPGQGLRLIYYSQIVNDFQKGDIAEGYSVSREKKESFPLTVTSAQKNPTAFYLCASGGQIDTQYFGPGTRLTVL.

CDR3 sequence reads: CASSEGQGVDTQYF. The CDR3 DNA sequence: TGTGCCAGCAGCGAGGGACAGGGGGTAGATACGCAGTATTTT. J is TRBJ2-3 and V is TRBV7-6, with 11 bases matching TRBD1. The CDR3 consists of 14 residues. The germline V gene encodes CDR1 SGHVS and CDR2 FNYEAQ. V lost 5 bases and J lost 5; bases outside the gene matches: 3.

V is TRBV19 and J is TRBJ2-3; TRBD2 agrees at 8 bases. Germline loops: CDR1 LNHDA, CDR2 SQIVND (reference sequence). The CDR3 contains 17 residues. Unmatched junction bases numbered 16, after V lost 6 bases and J lost 5 bases. CDR3 bases: TGTGCCAGTAGCCTTTTTAGCGGGGTCAGTTTAGGAGATACGCAGTATTTT. Residues: CASSLFSGVSLGDTQYF.

J is TRBJ2-1 and V is TRBV5-1; 9 nucleotides line up with TRBD1. Germline trimming cut 4 bases from V and 3 bases from J; bases unmatched to any gene: 5. The CDR3 sequence is 15 residues long. Per the germline V gene, CDR1 is SGHRS and CDR2 is YFSETQ. This chain's CDR3 is CASSGGTGNYNEQFF. DNA for the CDR3: TGCGCCAGCAGCGGCGGGACAGGGAACTACAATGAGCAGTTCTTC.

On this clone itself: The sample carries other DNA sequences with the same CDR3. The chain carries TRBV4-1 and TRBJ1-1; D is possibly TRBD1 (5 bases). The germline CDR1 and CDR2 sequences are MGHRA and YSYEKL. V was shortened by 0 bases and J by 4 bases, with 12 bases between the two germline ends. The CDR3 extends over 15 amino acids. The CDR3 nucleotides read TGCGCCAGCAGCCAAGAGGGGGTGGGGGGCACTGAAGCTTTCTTT. Residues: CASSQEGVGGTEAFF.

The chain links TRBV7-3 to TRBJ1-2, with TRBD1 as a possible D gene (6 bases). The V end lost 3 bases, the J end lost 1 base, and 12 bases lay between the germline ends. The germline V gene encodes CDR1 SGHTA and CDR2 FQGTGA. The CDR3 contains 15 residues. CDR3 in amino acids: CASSLSRGGNYGYTF. The CDR3 coding sequence is TGTGCCAGCAGCTTGTCGAGGGGGGGTAACTATGGCTACACCTTC.

This chain uses TRBV7-6 with TRBJ1-4, with 9 bases aligning to TRBD1. Germline V gives CDR1 SGHVS, CDR2 FNYEAQ. The V segment lost 5 bases and the J segment 7 bases; nucleotides outside the gene matches: 5. The CDR3 is 14 residues long. Here the CDR3 reads CASSLGQGSEKLFF. As DNA, the CDR3 is TGTGCCAGCAGCCTGGGACAGGGTTCTGAAAAACTGTTTTTT.

The chain links TRBV2 to TRBJ1-1; 7 nucleotides match TRBD1. The CDR3 is 14 amino acids. Germline values: CDR1 SNHLY, CDR2 FYNNEI. V shed 5 bases, J shed 1 base, and the junction held 4 bases outside the gene matches. The CDR3, as DNA: TGTGCCAGCAGTACGGACAGGACGAACACTGAAGCTTTCTTT. It codes for CASSTDRTNTEAFF.

The chain combines TRBV29-1 with TRBJ1-1, with D perhaps matching TRBD1 (5 bases). V lost 7 bases and J lost 5, with 14 bases in between. Germline V CDR1 and CDR2: SQVTM, ANQGSEA. The CDR3 is 12 amino acids. This chain's CDR3 is CSATPGRTEAFF. As DNA, the CDR3 is TGCAGCGCCACACCAGGGAGGACTGAAGCTTTCTTT.

The chain uses TRBV29-1 and TRBJ1-1; D gene unclear. Per the germline V gene, CDR1 is SQVTM and CDR2 is ANQGSEA. Deletions cut 4 bases from V and 1 base from J, with 10 bases between. This CDR3 contains 13 residues. The CDR3 is CSVVDGSNTEAFF. The CDR3 nucleotides read TGCAGCGTTGTAGACGGGTCGAACACTGAAGCTTTCTTT. Complete variable domain (other parts from reference TRBV29-1 and TRBJ1-1): SAVISQKPSRDICQRGTSLTIQCQVDSQVTMMFWYRQQPGQSLTLIATANQGSEATYESGFVIDKFPISRPNLTFSTLTVSNMSPEDSSIYLCSVVDGSNTEAFFGQGTRLTVV.